Listed here are 4 T cell receptor beta chains from one sample, sequenced in a study of T cells expressing NK-cell markers. TCRdb re-called the 5' RACE reads; one entry per CDR3 protein, DNA not given. In total, the table holds 120,000 to 150,000 distinct CDR3 sequences. Input material: blood T cells: a sorted CD56 or NKG2C T cell subset, CD4+ or CD8+ T cells, or bulk PBMC T cells (not recorded which). The receptors come from a man younger than 35 in good health.

The J gene is TRBJ2-3, the V gene TRBV7-6. The CDR3 runs 15 residues. Germline V gene sequence: CDR1 SGHVS, CDR2 FNYEAQ. CDR3 in amino acids: CASRKSQTSTDTQYF.

The J gene is TRBJ2-1, the V gene TRBV7-6; TCRdb names TRBD2, which stays unverified in the absence of DNA. Germline CDR1 and CDR2: SGHVS and FNYEAQ. The CDR3 contains 17 residues. The CDR3: CASSLAVLAGERNEQFF.

The V gene is TRBV6-1, the J gene TRBJ2-3; TCRdb returns TRBD2, unconfirmable since there is no DNA. Germline lookup yields CDR1 MNHNS and CDR2 SASEGT. The CDR3 is 14 amino acids. This chain's CDR3 is CASSKGALGDTQYF.

V is TRBV24-1 and J is TRBJ2-2; TCRdb proposes TRBD1, but this gene call is untestable without DNA. In germline, CDR1 is KGHDR, CDR2 SFDVKD. This CDR3 has 17 residues. The CDR3: CATSGDRLVFNTGELFF.